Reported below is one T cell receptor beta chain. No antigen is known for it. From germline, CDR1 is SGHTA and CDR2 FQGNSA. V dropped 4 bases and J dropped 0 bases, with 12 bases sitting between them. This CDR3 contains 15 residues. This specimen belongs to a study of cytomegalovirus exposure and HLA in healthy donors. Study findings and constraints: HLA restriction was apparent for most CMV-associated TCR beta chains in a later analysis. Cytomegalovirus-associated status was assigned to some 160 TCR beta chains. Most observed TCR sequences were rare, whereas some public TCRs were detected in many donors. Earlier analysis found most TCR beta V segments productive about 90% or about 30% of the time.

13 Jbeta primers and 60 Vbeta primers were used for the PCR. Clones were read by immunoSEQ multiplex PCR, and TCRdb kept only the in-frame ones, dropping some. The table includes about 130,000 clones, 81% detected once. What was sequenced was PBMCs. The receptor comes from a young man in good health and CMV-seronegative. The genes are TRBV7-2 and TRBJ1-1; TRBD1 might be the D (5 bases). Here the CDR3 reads CASSSASRVNTEAFF. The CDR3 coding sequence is TGTGCCAGCAGCTCCGCCTCCAGGGTGAACACTGAAGCTTTCTTT.